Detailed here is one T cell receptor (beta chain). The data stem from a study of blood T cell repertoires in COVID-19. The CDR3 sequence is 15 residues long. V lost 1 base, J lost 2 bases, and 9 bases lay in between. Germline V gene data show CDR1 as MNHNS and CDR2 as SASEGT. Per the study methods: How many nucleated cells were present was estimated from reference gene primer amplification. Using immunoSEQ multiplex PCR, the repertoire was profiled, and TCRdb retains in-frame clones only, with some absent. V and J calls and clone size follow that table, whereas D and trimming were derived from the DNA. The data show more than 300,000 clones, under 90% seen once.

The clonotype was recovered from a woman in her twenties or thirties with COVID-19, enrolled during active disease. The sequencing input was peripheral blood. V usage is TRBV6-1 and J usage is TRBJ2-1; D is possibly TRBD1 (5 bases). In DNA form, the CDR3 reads TGTGCCAGCAGTGAAGAGGACACGGCCTACAATGAGCAGTTCTTC. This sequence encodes CASSEEDTAYNEQFF.